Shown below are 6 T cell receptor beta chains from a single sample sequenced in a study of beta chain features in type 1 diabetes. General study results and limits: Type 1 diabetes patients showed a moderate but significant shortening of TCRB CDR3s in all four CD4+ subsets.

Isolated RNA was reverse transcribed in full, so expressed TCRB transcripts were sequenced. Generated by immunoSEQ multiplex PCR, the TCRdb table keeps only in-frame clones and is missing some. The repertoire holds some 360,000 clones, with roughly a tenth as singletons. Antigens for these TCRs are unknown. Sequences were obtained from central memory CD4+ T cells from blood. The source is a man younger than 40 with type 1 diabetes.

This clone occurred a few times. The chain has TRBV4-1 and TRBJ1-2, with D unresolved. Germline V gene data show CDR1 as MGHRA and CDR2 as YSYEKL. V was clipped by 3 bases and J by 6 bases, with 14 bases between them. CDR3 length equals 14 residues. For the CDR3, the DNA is TGCGCCAGCAGCCAGGCCGGGAGTGGCCATGGCTACACCTTC. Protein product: CASSQAGSGHGYTF.

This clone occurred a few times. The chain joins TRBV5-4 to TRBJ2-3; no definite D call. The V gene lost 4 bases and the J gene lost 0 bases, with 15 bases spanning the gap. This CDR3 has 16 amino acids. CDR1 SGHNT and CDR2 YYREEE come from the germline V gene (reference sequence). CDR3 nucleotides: TGTGCCAGCAGCCTGGGTCGGCGAAGTAGCACAGATACGCAGTATTTT. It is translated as CASSLGRRSSTDTQYF.

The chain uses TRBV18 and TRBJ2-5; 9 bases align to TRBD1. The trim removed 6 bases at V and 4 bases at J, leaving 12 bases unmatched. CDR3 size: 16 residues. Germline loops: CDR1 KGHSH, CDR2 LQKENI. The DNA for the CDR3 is TGTGCCAGCTCGTTCGACCGGACAGGGGTCGGAGAGACCCAGTACTTC. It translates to CASSFDRTGVGETQYF.

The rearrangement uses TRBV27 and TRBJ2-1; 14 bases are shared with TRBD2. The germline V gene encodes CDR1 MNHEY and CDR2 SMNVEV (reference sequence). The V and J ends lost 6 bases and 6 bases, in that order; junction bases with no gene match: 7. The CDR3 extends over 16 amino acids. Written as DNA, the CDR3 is TGTGCCAGCAGGGGACTAGCGGGAGAGGGCGGCAATGAGCAGTTCTTC. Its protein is CASRGLAGEGGNEQFF.

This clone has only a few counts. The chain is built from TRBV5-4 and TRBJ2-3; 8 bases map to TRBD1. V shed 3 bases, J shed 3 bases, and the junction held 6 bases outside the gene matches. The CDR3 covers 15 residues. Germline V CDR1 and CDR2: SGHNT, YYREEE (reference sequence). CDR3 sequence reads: CASSSRQGFTDTQYF. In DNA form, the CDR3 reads TGTGCCAGCAGCTCGAGACAGGGGTTTACAGATACGCAGTATTTT. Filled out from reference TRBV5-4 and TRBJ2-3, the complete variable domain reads ETGVTQSPTHLIKTRGQQVTLRCSSQSGHNTVSWYQQALGQGPQFIFQYYREEENGRGNFPPRFSGLQFPNYSSELNVNALELDDSALYLCASSSRQGFTDTQYFGPGTRLTVL.

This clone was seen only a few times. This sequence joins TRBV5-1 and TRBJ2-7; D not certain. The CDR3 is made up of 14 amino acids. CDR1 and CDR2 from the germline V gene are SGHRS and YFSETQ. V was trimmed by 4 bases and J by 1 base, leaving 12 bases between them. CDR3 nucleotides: TGCGCCAGCAGCAAGATCCCCACGTCCTACGAGCAGTACTTC. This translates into CASSKIPTSYEQYF.